This T cell receptor beta chain was profiled in a study of liver allograft versus peripheral blood T cells. On the study more broadly: Transplanted livers held T cell receptor repertoires, and these were compared with repertoires in recipients' peripheral blood.

TCRdb re-analysed the reads in MiXCR, keeping a single row per CDR3 protein. Among about 6,100 distinct CDR3 sequences listed, roughly 17% were seen once. Findings and caveats of the study: Reports indicated that T cell receptor repertoires inside liver allografts differed from those in peripheral blood.

Germline loops: CDR1 KGHSH, CDR2 LQKENI. Losses at the gene ends were 3 bases for V and 4 bases for J; bases not matched to a gene: 5. The CDR3 spans 15 residues. This clonotype is medium-sized in the sample. The antigen is undetermined. The origin of this receptor is a human patient who had a liver transplant. Some T cells here may be from the graft donor. The J gene is TRBJ1-1, the V gene TRBV18, with 10 bases lining up with TRBD1. As DNA, the CDR3 is TGTGCCAGCTCACCCAGGGGACAGGGGTTCACTGAAGCTTTCTTT. This encodes CASSPRGQGFTEAFF.